This entry describes one T cell receptor (beta chain). Its specificity is unknown. Using a J-beta primer mix together with a sample-barcoded 5' primer, a second PCR was run for about 6 to 12 cycles. Every molecule of cDNA carried a tag from a template-switch adaptor with 12 random nucleotides. Per-sample output comprised a minimum of 3 million paired-end reads containing CDR3. TCRdb itself ran the 5' RACE reads through MiXCR, one entry per CDR3 protein. Among hundreds of thousands of distinct CDR3 sequences listed, under 25% were seen once. This sample was taken from a study of blood T cells in healthy people across ages. Looked up from germline, CDR1 is MNHEY and CDR2 is SVGEGT. The CDR3 runs 17 residues. Study observations and caveats: More naive CD4+ cells and higher diversity marked long-lived donors relative to aged donors.

The source of this sequence is a man aged 65-85 years in good health. This rearrangement joins TRBV6-2 or TRBV6-3 to TRBJ2-5, with 7 bases identical to TRBD2. The closer fit of TRBJ2-1 to the DNA end suggests the J call may be wrong. The sequencing input was blood. CDR3 protein: CASSYTSDGREYNEQFF. CDR3 sequence (DNA): TGTGCCAGCAGTTACACCTCCGATGGGAGGGAGTACAATGAGCAGTTCTTC.